These 10 T cell receptor beta chains were sequenced from one sample in a study of T cell responses to AZD1222 COVID-19 vaccine. Profiled with immunoSEQ multiplex PCR; TCRdb holds only in-frame clones, not every one. The sample has some 96,000 clones; roughly 86% are singletons. Here the sequenced sample was peripheral blood, taken 28 days after the second AZD1222 dose. All receptors derive from an adult who received the AZD1222 COVID-19 vaccine.

The V and J genes are TRBV6-4 and TRBJ2-3, with D unresolved. Germline-derived CDR1 and CDR2 are MRHNA and SNTAGT. V shed 5 bases and J shed 4 bases, with 10 bases lying between them. The CDR3 covers 13 residues. This CDR3 is CASSQLQSDTQYF. The CDR3 region has the DNA TGTGCCAGCAGTCAATTACAGTCAGATACGCAGTATTTT.

The chain joins TRBV30 to TRBJ2-5; D remains ambiguous. Germline V CDR1 and CDR2: GTSNPN, SVGIG (reference sequence). Trimming removed 2 bases at V and 5 bases at J, with 9 bases between. CDR3 length: 12 amino acids. CDR3 DNA: TGTGCCTGGAGTAACCCCGGGGAGACCCAGTACTTC. The encoded protein is CAWSNPGETQYF.

The rearrangement links TRBV6-5 to TRBJ2-7, with 8 bases lining up with TRBD1. The germline V gene has CDR1 MNHEY and CDR2 SVGAGI. CDR3 length equals 15 residues. V trimming: 7 bases; J trimming: 4 bases; junction bases outside the gene matches: 12. CDR3 residues: CASTPSGRGLYEQYF. The CDR3, as DNA: TGTGCCAGCACCCCGAGTGGCAGGGGGCTTTACGAGCAGTACTTC.

V usage is TRBV12-3 or TRBV12-4 and J usage is TRBJ2-3; 8 nucleotides line up with TRBD2. This CDR3 is built from 12 residues. V shed 6 bases, J shed 6 bases, and the junction held 2 bases outside the gene matches. CDR3 in amino acids: CASSRLADTQYF. The DNA of the CDR3 is TGTGCCAGCAGCCGACTAGCGGATACGCAGTATTTT.

The chain couples TRBV20-1 to TRBJ2-5; no firm D call. The CDR3 totals 11 residues. Germline V gene sequence: CDR1 DFQATT, CDR2 SNEGSKA (reference sequence). Trimming removed 0 bases at V and 5 bases at J, with 4 bases between. In nucleotides, the CDR3 is TGCAGTGCTAGAGATCCCGAGACCCAGTACTTC. This codes for CSARDPETQYF.

This clone has only one observation. This chain uses TRBV11-2 with TRBJ1-1; the match to TRBD1 covers 7 bases. Germline V gene data show CDR1 as SGHAT and CDR2 as FQNNGV. V lost 4 bases, J lost 4 bases, and 6 bases stayed unmatched. This CDR3 spans 14 amino acids. The CDR3, as DNA: TGTGCCAGCAGCTCCTACAGGGGAGGCACTGAAGCTTTCTTT. It translates to CASSSYRGGTEAFF.

About this clone itself: Within the sample, other DNA sequences also encode this same CDR3. The V and J genes are TRBV30 and TRBJ1-1; D not resolved. CDR1 is GTSNPN, CDR2 SVGIG, per germline (reference sequence). The CDR3 totals 11 residues. The V and J ends lost 3 bases and 3 bases respectively, with 5 bases between them. The DNA for the CDR3 is TGTGCCTGGAGGGGGTACACTGAAGCTTTCTTT. It encodes CAWRGYTEAFF.

V is TRBV19 and J is TRBJ1-4, with D hard to call. CDR1 is LNHDA and CDR2 is SQIVND in the germline V gene (reference sequence). Deletions cut 4 bases from V and 7 bases from J, with 13 bases between. The CDR3 consists of 14 residues. CDR3 bases: TGTGCCAGTAGTAGGTCGGGAGACGGTGAAAAACTGTTTTTT. Translation: CASSRSGDGEKLFF.

The chain employs TRBV5-4 and TRBJ1-1, with D uncertain. Per the germline V gene, CDR1 is SGHNT and CDR2 is YYREEE (reference sequence). The V end was cut by 4 bases, the J end by 1 base, with 8 bases between. This CDR3 has 13 amino acids. CDR3 sequence reads: CASSLDANTEAFF. Written as DNA, the CDR3 is TGTGCCAGCAGCCTGGACGCGAACACTGAAGCTTTCTTT.

The V call is TRBV5-1, the J call TRBJ2-1, with 10 bases lining up with TRBD2. This CDR3 is 16 amino acids long. Germline trimming cut 2 bases from V and 4 bases from J; bases unmatched to any gene: 6. Per the germline V gene, CDR1 is SGHRS and CDR2 is YFSETQ. The CDR3 protein is CASSFPGLAAYNEQFF. The CDR3 nucleotides read TGCGCCAGCAGCTTCCCCGGACTAGCGGCATACAATGAGCAGTTCTTC.